The sequence of this T cell receptor beta chain was determined in a study of cytotoxic CD8 clonotypes in ibrutinib-treated CLL. V was shortened by 0 bases and J by 5 bases, with 2 bases between the two germline ends. Germline V gene sequence: CDR1 LGHNA, CDR2 YSLEER. The CDR3 contains 12 residues. General study points: Patients had baseline clonality above age-matched healthy donors, and this clonality moved with circulating CD8+ T-cell counts. At progression, clonality fell back toward baseline after rising at ibrutinib response.

This clone was observed a handful of times. What it binds is unknown. Sequenced by immunoSEQ multiplex PCR; TCRdb stores in-frame clones only, minus some. The table records some 140,000 clones, 80% to 85% of them present only once. Sequences were derived from PBMCs, sampled after 24 months of ibrutinib treatment. This clonotype was sampled from a human donor with chronic lymphocytic leukemia. This rearrangement joins TRBV4-3 to TRBJ1-5, with no clear D. The CDR3 protein is CASSQDDQPQHF. The CDR3, as DNA: TGCGCCAGCAGCCAAGATGATCAGCCCCAGCATTTT.